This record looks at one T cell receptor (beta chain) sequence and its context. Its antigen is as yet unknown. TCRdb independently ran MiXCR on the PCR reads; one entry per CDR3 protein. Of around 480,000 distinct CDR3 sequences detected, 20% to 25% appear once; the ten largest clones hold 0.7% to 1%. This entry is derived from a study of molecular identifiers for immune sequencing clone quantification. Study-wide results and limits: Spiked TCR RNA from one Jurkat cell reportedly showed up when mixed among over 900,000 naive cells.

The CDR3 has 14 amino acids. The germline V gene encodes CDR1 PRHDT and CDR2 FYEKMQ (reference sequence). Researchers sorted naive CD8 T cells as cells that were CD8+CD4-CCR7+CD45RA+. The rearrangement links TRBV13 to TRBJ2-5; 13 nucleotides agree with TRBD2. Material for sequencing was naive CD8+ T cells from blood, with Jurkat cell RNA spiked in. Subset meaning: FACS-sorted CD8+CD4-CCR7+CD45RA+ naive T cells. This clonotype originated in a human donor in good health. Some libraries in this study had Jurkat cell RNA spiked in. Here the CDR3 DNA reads TGTGCTACCGGGACTAGCGGGGAGCAAGAGACCCAGTACTTC. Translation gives CATGTSGEQETQYF.